This T cell receptor beta chain was profiled in a study of identifying expanded T cells in peripheral blood. Study results and caveats: Differentially abundant clones: 0.95 to 1.5 between replicates, 15 to 17 at about two weeks, less than 20 at four. Variance in clone template counts between roughly two-week samples significantly increased with total template count across all healthy donors.

Concerning this clone: Antigen specificity is unknown.

Collection occurred without any documented infections or immune events in donors. Measured with immunoSEQ multiplex PCR; TCRdb has only the in-frame clones, and not every one. Of some 78,000 clones listed, 84% were seen once; the top ten hold around a sixth. CDR1 is SGHNT and CDR2 is YENEEA in the germline V gene. The length of the CDR3 is 15 residues. Trimming pared 1 base from V and 0 bases from J, leaving 6 bases between. The chain uses TRBV11-3 and TRBJ2-2, with D perhaps matching TRBD2 (5 bases). Sequencing was done on a sample of blood. This TCR derives from a person aged 18 to 75 in good health. The CDR3 loop is CASSLGGPNTGELFF. The CDR3 coding sequence is TGTGCCAGCAGCTTAGGAGGGCCGAACACCGGGGAGCTGTTTTTT.